The 9 T cell receptor beta chains given below trace back to one sample, sequenced in a study of blood T cell repertoires in COVID-19. The assay was immunoSEQ multiplex PCR, and TCRdb's table has in-frame clones only and misses some. The data show more than 95,000 clones, about 80% seen once. The sequencing sample was made of peripheral blood. These receptors were taken from a man aged 55 to 70 with acute or convalescent COVID-19.

The chain couples TRBV24-1 to TRBJ1-2; 7 bases map to TRBD1. The CDR3 is 14 amino acids. Losses at the gene ends were 4 bases for V and 4 bases for J; bases not matched to a gene: 5. The germline CDR1 and CDR2 sequences are KGHDR and SFDVKD. The CDR3 region is CATSEPGQTYGYTF. DNA for the CDR3: TGTGCCACCAGTGAGCCGGGACAGACCTATGGCTACACCTTC.

This sequence joins TRBV28 and TRBJ2-1, with 7 bases identical to TRBD1. Germline values: CDR1 MDHEN, CDR2 SYDVKM. The CDR3 extends over 13 amino acids. Losses at the gene ends were 6 bases for V and 10 bases for J; bases not matched to a gene: 9. CDR3 sequence: CASSTKGAREQFF. In DNA form, the CDR3 reads TGTGCCAGCAGCACCAAGGGGGCACGGGAGCAGTTCTTC.

This clone was seen just once. The rearrangement uses TRBV28 and TRBJ2-1; 8 bases map to TRBD2. Trimming at V came to 7 bases and at J to 6 bases, leaving 17 bases not matched to a gene. CDR3 length: 17 residues. From germline, CDR1 is MDHEN and CDR2 SYDVKM. The CDR3 DNA reads as TGTGCCAGCACCCCCCTTAGCGGGATAGGTTCGGGCAATGAGCAGTTCTTC. Amino acid sequence: CASTPLSGIGSGNEQFF.

CDR3: CASSHESRSGNTIYF. The DNA of the CDR3 is TGCGCCAGCAGCCATGAGTCCCGTTCTGGAAACACCATATATTTT. The chain recombines TRBV4-1 with TRBJ1-3, with D unclear. V dropped 3 bases and J dropped 1 base, with 10 bases sitting between them. The CDR3 runs to 15 residues. Germline CDR1 and CDR2: MGHRA and YSYEKL.

The chain combines TRBV30 with TRBJ1-2; D is unclear. CDR3 size: 15 residues. The germline V gene encodes CDR1 GTSNPN and CDR2 SVGIG (reference sequence). V lost 4 bases to trimming and J lost 4 bases, with 19 bases between them. The CDR3 is CAWTIERGFTYGYTF. CDR3 in DNA: TGTGCCTGGACAATCGAAAGAGGGTTTACCTATGGCTACACCTTC. The complete variable domain, with remaining parts taken from reference TRBV30 and TRBJ1-2, reads SQTIHQWPATLVQPVGSPLSLECTVEGTSNPNLYWYRQAAGRGLQLLFYSVGIGQISSEVPQNLSASRPQDRQFILSSKKLLLSDSGFYLCAWTIERGFTYGYTFGSGTRLTVV.

The J gene is TRBJ2-3, the V gene TRBV4-1; D perhaps matches TRBD2 (5 bases). This CDR3 contains 17 residues. Germline values: CDR1 MGHRA, CDR2 YSYEKL. Trimming left V 0 bases short and J 0 bases short, with 13 bases between. DNA for the CDR3: TGCGCCAGCAGCCAAGAAAGGAGCGGAGCTAGCACAGATACGCAGTATTTT. It codes for CASSQERSGASTDTQYF.

The rearrangement joins TRBV10-3 to TRBJ1-2, with 7 bases matching TRBD1. V was clipped by 6 bases and J by 1 base; unmatched bases: 2. CDR1 is ENHRY and CDR2 is SYGVKD in the germline V gene. The CDR3 length is 13 residues. The CDR3 DNA follows: TGTGCCATCAGGGGGGACAGTAACTATGGCTACACCTTC. Amino acid sequence: CAIRGDSNYGYTF.

V usage is TRBV28 and J usage is TRBJ1-2; perhaps TRBD1 as D (6 bases). V was clipped by 5 bases and J by 7 bases, with 17 bases between them. Germline CDR1 MDHEN, CDR2 SYDVKM. CDR3 length equals 14 residues. This chain's CDR3 is CASSNRALYGGYTF. CDR3 sequence (DNA): TGTGCCAGCAGTAACAGGGCCCTATATGGTGGCTACACCTTC.

This clone was seen just once. This chain uses TRBV5-8 with TRBJ2-3; no firm D call. The CDR3 has 12 amino acids. Trimming left V 1 base short and J 6 bases short, with 6 bases between. Germline loops: CDR1 SGHTS, CDR2 YDEGEE. CDR3 protein: CASSLRGDTQYF. The CDR3 DNA sequence: TGTGCCAGCAGCTTGCGCGGCGATACGCAGTATTTT.